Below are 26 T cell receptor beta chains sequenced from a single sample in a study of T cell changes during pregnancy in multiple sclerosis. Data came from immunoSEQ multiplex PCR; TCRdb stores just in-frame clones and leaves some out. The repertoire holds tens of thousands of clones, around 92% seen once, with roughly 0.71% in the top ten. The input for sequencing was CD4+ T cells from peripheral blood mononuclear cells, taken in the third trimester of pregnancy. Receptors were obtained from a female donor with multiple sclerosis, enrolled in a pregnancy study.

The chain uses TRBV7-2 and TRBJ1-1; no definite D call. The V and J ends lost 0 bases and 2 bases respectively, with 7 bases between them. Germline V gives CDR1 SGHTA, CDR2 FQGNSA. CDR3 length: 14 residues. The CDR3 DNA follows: TGTGCCAGCAGCTTAGCGCGGCCTAACACTGAAGCTTTCTTT. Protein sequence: CASSLARPNTEAFF.

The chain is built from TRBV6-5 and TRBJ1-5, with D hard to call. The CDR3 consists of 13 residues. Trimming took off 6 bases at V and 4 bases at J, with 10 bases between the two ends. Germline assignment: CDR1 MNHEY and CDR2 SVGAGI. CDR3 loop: CASRYDKNQPQHF. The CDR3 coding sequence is TGTGCCAGCAGGTATGACAAGAATCAGCCCCAGCATTTT.

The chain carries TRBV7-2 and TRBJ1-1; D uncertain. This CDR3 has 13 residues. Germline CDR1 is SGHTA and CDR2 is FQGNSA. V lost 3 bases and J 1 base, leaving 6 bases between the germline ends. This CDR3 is CASSFPGNTEAFF. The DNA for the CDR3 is TGTGCCAGCAGCTTCCCAGGGAACACTGAAGCTTTCTTT.

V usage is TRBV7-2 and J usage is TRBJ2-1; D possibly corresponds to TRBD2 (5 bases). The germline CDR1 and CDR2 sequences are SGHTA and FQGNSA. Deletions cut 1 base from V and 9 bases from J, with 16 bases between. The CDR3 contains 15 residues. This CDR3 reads CASSLGGLLRGEQFF. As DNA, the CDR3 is TGTGCCAGCAGCTTAGGAGGGTTACTGCGCGGTGAGCAGTTCTTC.

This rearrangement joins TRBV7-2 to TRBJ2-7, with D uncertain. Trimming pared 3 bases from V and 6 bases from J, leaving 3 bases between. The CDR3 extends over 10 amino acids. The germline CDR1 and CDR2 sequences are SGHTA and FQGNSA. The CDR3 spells CASSFSEQYF. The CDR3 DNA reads TGTGCCAGCAGCTTCTCCGAGCAGTACTTC.

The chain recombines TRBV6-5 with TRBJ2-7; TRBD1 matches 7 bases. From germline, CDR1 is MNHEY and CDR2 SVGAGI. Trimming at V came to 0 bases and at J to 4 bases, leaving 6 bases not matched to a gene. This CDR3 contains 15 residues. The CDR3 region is CASSYSRDSRYEQYF. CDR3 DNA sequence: TGTGCCAGCAGTTACTCCCGGGACAGCAGGTACGAGCAGTACTTC.

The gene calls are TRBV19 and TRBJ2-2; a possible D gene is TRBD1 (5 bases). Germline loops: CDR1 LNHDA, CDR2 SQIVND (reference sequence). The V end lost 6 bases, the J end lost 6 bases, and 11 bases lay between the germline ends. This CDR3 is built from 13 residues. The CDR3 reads CASSQGWSGELFF. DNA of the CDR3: TGTGCCAGTAGCCAGGGATGGTCCGGGGAGCTGTTTTTT.

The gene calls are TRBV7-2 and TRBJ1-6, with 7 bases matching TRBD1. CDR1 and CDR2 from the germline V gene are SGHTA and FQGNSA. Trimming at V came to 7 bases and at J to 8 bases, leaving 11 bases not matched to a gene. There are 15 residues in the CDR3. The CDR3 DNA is TGTGCCAGCACCTCTCAACAGGGGTTTGATTCACCCCTCCACTTT. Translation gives CASTSQQGFDSPLHF.

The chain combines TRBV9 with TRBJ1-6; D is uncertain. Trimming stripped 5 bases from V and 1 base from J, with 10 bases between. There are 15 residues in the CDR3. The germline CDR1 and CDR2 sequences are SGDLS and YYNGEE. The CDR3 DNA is TGTGCCAGCAGTGTCGGAGGATCCTATAATTCACCCCTCCACTTT. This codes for CASSVGGSYNSPLHF. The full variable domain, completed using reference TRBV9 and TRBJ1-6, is DSGVTQTPKHLITATGQRVTLRCSPRSGDLSVYWYQQSLDQGLQFLIQYYNGEERAKGNILERFSAQQFPDLHSELNLSSLELGDSALYFCASSVGGSYNSPLHFGNGTRLTVT.

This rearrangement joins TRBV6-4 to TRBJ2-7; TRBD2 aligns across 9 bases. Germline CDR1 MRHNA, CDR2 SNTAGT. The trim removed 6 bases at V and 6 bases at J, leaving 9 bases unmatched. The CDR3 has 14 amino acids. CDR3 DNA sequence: TGTGCCAGCAGCGAGGGACTAGCCACCTCCGAGCAGTACTTC. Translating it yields CASSEGLATSEQYF.

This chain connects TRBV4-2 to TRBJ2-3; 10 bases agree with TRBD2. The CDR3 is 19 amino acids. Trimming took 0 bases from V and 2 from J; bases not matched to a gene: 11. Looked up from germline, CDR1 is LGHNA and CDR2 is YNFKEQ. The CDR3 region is CASSQDVSGGARITDTQYF. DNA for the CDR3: TGTGCCAGCAGCCAAGACGTGAGCGGGGGGGCCAGAATCACAGATACGCAGTATTTT.

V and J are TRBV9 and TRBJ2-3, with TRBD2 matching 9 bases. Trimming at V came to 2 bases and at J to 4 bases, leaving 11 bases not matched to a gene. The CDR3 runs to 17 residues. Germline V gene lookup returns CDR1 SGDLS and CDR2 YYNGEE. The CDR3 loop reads CASSVRLAGGQSDTQYF. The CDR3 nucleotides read TGTGCCAGCAGCGTTCGTTTGGCGGGGGGGCAATCAGATACGCAGTATTTT.

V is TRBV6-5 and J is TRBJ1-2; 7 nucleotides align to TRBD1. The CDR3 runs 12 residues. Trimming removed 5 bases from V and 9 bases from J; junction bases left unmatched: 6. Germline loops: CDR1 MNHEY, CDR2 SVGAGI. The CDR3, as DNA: TGTGCCAGCAGTCCGGTGACAGGGAGCTACACCTTC. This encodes CASSPVTGSYTF.

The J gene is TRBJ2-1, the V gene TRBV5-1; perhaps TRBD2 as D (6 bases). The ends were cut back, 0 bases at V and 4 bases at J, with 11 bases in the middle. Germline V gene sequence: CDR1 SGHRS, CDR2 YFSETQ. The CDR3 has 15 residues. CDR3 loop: CASSLGGVGYNEQFF. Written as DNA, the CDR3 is TGCGCCAGCAGCTTGGGGGGGGTTGGGTACAATGAGCAGTTCTTC.

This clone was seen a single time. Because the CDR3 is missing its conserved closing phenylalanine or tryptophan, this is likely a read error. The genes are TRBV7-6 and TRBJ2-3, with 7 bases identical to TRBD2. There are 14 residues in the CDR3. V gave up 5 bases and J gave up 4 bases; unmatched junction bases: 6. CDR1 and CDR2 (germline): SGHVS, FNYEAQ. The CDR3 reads CASSKRLAPDTQYL. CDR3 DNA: TGTGCCAGCAGCAAACGACTAGCACCAGATACGCAGTATCTT.

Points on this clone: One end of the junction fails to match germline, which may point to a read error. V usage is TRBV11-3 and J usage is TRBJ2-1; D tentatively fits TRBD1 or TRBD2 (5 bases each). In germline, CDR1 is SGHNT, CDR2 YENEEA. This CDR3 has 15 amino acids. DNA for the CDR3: TGTGCCAGCAGCCTAGAGGGGCGCTCCTACAATGAGCAGTTCTTC. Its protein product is CASSLEGRSYNEQFF. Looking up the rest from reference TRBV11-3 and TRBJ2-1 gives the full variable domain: EAGVVQSPRYKIIEKKQPVAFWCNPISGHNTLYWYLQNLGQGPELLIRYENEEAVDDSQLPKDRFSAERLKGVDSTLKIQPAELGDSAVYLCASSLEGRSYNEQFFGPGTRLTVL.

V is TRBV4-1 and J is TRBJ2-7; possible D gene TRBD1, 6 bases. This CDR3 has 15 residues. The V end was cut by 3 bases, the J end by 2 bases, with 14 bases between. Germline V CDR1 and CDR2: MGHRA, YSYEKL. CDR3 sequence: CASSHPQGAPYEQYF. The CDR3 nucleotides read TGCGCCAGCAGCCACCCACAGGGAGCCCCCTACGAGCAGTACTTC.

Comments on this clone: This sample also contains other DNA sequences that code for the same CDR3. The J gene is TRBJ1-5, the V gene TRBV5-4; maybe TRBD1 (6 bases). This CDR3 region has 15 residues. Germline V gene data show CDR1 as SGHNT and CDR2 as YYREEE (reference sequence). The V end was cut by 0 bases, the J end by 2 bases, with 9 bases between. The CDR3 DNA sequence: TGTGCCAGCAGCTTGGGCCAGGGGCGCAATCAGCCCCAGCATTTT. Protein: CASSLGQGRNQPQHF.

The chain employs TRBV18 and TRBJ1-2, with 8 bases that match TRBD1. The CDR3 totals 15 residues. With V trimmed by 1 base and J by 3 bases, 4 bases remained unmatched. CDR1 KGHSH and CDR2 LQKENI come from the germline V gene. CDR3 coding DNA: TGTGCCAGCTCACCACTCAACAGGGGGGACTATGGCTACACCTTC. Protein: CASSPLNRGDYGYTF.

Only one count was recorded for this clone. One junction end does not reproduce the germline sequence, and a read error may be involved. This CDR3 reads CASSLAGGTGTEAFF. The CDR3 region has the DNA TGTGCCAGCAGTTTAGCGGGGGGGACCGGGACTGAAGCTTTCTTT. The rearrangement joins TRBV7-9 to TRBJ1-1; weak D call: TRBD1 (5 bases). Germline-derived CDR1 and CDR2 are SEHNR and FQNEAQ (reference sequence). The CDR3 length is 15 residues.

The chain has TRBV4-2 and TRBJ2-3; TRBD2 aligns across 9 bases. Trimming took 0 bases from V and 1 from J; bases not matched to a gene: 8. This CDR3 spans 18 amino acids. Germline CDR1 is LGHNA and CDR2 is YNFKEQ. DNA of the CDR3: TGTGCCAGCAGCCAAGATCTCATGAAGCGGGGGGGCACAGATACGCAGTATTTT. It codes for CASSQDLMKRGGTDTQYF.

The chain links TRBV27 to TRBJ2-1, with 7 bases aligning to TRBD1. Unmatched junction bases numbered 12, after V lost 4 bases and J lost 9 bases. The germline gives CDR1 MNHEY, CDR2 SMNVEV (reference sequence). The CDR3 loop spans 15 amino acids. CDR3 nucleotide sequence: TGTGCCAGCAGTTGGGACAGCAAAGGTAATACTGAGCAGTTCTTC. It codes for CASSWDSKGNTEQFF.

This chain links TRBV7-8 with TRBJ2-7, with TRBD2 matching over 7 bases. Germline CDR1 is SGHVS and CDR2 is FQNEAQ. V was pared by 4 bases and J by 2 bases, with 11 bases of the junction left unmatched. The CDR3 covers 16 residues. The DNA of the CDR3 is TGTGCCAGCAGCTCCGTTGTTTCTAGCGGAACCTACGAGCAGTACTTC. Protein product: CASSSVVSSGTYEQYF.

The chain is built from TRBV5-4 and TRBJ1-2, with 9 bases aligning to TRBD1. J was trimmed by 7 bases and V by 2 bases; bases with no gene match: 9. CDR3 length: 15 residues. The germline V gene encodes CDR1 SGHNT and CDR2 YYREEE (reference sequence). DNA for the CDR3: TGTGCCAGCAGCTTCAGCGGACAGGGGATGGGTGGCTACACCTTC. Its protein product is CASSFSGQGMGGYTF.

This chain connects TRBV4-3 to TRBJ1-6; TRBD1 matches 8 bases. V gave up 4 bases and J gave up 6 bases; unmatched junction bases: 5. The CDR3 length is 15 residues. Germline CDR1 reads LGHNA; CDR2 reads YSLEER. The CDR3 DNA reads TGCGCCAGCAGCCCCGGGACAGGCGCTAATTCACCCCTCCACTTT. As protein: CASSPGTGANSPLHF.

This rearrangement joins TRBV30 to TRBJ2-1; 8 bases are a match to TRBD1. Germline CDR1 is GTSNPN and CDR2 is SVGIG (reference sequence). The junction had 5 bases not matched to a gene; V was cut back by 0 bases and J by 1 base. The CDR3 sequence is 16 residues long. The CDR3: CAWSVPGGRSYNEQFF. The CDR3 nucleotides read TGTGCCTGGAGTGTACCAGGGGGCCGGTCCTACAATGAGCAGTTCTTC.